Listed here are 16 T cell receptor beta chains from one sample, sequenced in a study of OX40 agonist ivuxolimab in advanced cancers. Using immunoSEQ multiplex PCR, the repertoire was profiled, and TCRdb retains in-frame clones only, with some absent. The sample carries around 75,000 clones, around 88% recorded once. The sample consisted of CD4+ or CD8+ T cells sorted from blood, taken in a trial of the OX40 agonist ivuxolimab. The origin of the receptors is an adult with an advanced solid tumor such as melanoma, head and neck, liver or kidney cancer.

This clone was observed a single time. V usage is TRBV6-5 and J usage is TRBJ1-1; D call uncertain. The CDR3 length is 14 residues. Germline V lookup: CDR1 MNHEY, CDR2 SVGAGI. V lost 0 bases to trimming and J lost 1 base, with 6 bases between them. The CDR3, as DNA: TGTGCCAGCAGTTACTCTACGGCGAACACTGAAGCTTTCTTT. Amino acid sequence: CASSYSTANTEAFF.

The CDR3 is CASTLWDQETQYF. The CDR3 coding sequence is TGTGCCAGCACCCTTTGGGACCAAGAGACCCAGTACTTC. The chain employs TRBV28 and TRBJ2-5; D is uncertain. The V gene lost 7 bases and the J gene lost 0 bases, with 9 bases spanning the gap. Germline V gives CDR1 MDHEN, CDR2 SYDVKM. The CDR3 loop spans 13 amino acids. Combining the CDR3 with reference TRBV28 and TRBJ2-5 gives the whole variable domain DVKVTQSSRYLVKRTGEKVFLECVQDMDHENMFWYRQDPGLGLRLIYFSYDVKMKEKGDIPEGYSVSREKKERFSLILESASTNQTSMYLCASTLWDQETQYFGPGTRLLVL.

The chain carries TRBV5-1 and TRBJ1-6; D uncertain. Trimming shortened V by 0 bases and J by 7 bases, and 2 bases separated the two germline ends. The CDR3 is 12 amino acids. CDR1 is SGHRS and CDR2 is YFSETQ in the germline V gene. CDR3 in amino acids: CASSLENSPLHF. CDR3 bases: TGCGCCAGCAGCTTGGAAAATTCACCCCTCCACTTT.

This clone was recorded only once. The chain joins TRBV2 to TRBJ2-7, with 7 nucleotides matching TRBD1. The germline V gene has CDR1 SNHLY and CDR2 FYNNEI. CDR3 length equals 14 residues. V gave up 9 bases and J gave up 2 bases; unmatched junction bases: 10. The CDR3 sequence: CASPGTVPTYEQYF. In DNA, the CDR3 is TGTGCCAGTCCCGGGACAGTACCAACCTACGAGCAGTACTTC. Variable domain in full (rest from reference TRBV2 and TRBJ2-7): EPEVTQTPSHQVTQMGQEVILRCVPISNHLYFYWYRQILGQKVEFLVSFYNNEISEKSEIFDDQFSVERPDGSNFTLKIRSTKLEDSAMYFCASPGTVPTYEQYFGPGTRLTVT.

V and J are TRBV27 and TRBJ2-3, with D possibly TRBD1 on 5 matching bases. Germline CDR1 is MNHEY and CDR2 is SMNVEV (reference sequence). V was trimmed by 8 bases and J by 2 bases, leaving 20 bases between them. This CDR3 comprises 16 residues. This CDR3 reads CASAPQGLQTTDTQYF. CDR3 in DNA: TGTGCCAGCGCCCCCCAGGGTCTCCAAACCACAGATACGCAGTATTTT.

This rearrangement joins TRBV27 to TRBJ2-3; the D gene is possibly TRBD2 (7 bases). Trimming took 3 bases from V and 4 from J, leaving 11 bases between them. From germline, CDR1 is MNHEY and CDR2 SMNVEV (reference sequence). This CDR3 has 14 amino acids. The DNA for the CDR3 is TGTGCCAGCAGTTTGCAGGGGAGGGCAGATACGCAGTATTTT. The encoded protein is CASSLQGRADTQYF.

This clone was counted between two and nine times. This chain joins TRBV2 and TRBJ1-5; D is possibly TRBD1 (5 bases). Germline V CDR1 and CDR2: SNHLY, FYNNEI. Trimming took 7 bases from V and 2 from J, leaving 15 bases between them. This CDR3 region has 15 residues. CDR3 sequence (DNA): TGTGCCAGCACCCGGGATCAGGGTGGCAATCAGCCCCAGCATTTT. Residues: CASTRDQGGNQPQHF.

The CDR3, as DNA: TGTGCCAGCAGTAACCGGGATTGGCAGTTCTTC. It translates to CASSNRDWQFF. The V and J genes are TRBV6-1 and TRBJ2-1, with D possibly TRBD2 on 5 matching bases. This CDR3 contains 11 residues. CDR1 and CDR2 (germline): MNHNS, SASEGT. V was pared by 5 bases and J by 12 bases, with 11 bases between.

This clone ranks as medium-sized. The V and J genes are TRBV11-2 and TRBJ1-2, with D possibly TRBD1 on 6 matching bases. Germline V gives CDR1 SGHAT, CDR2 FQNNGV. The CDR3 is 13 amino acids. Between the trimmed V and J ends, which lost 0 bases and 13 bases, there was a span of 15 bases. The chain's CDR3 is CASSLDVDWGPTF. CDR3 in DNA: TGTGCCAGCAGCTTAGACGTAGATTGGGGGCCCACCTTC. The full variable domain, its missing parts supplied by reference TRBV11-2 and TRBJ1-2, is EAGVAQSPRYKIIEKRQSVAFWCNPISGHATLYWYQQILGQGPKLLIQFQNNGVVDDSQLPKDRFSAERLKGVDSTLKIQPAKLEDSAVYLCASSLDVDWGPTFGSGTRLTVV.

The chain combines TRBV30 with TRBJ1-5; D uncertain. Germline V gene lookup returns CDR1 GTSNPN and CDR2 SVGIG (reference sequence). The V end lost 5 bases, the J end lost 7 bases, and 6 bases lay between the germline ends. The CDR3 totals 10 residues. The CDR3 protein is CAWCGQPQHF. The CDR3 nucleotides are TGTGCCTGGTGTGGACAGCCCCAGCATTTT.

This clone was observed once. The chain has TRBV7-8 and TRBJ1-1; tentatively, D is TRBD1 (5 bases). CDR1 SGHVS and CDR2 FQNEAQ come from the germline V gene. The CDR3 sequence is 12 residues long. With 10 bases removed from V and 5 bases from J, the gap between germline ends came to 14 bases. CDR3 protein: CATSGGLTEAFF. As DNA, the CDR3 is TGTGCCACCTCGGGGGGGTTAACTGAAGCTTTCTTT.

This clone was seen only once. The rearrangement links TRBV6-1 to TRBJ2-7; TRBD1 agrees at 9 bases. V lost 6 bases and J lost 5; bases outside the gene matches: 2. CDR3 length equals 12 residues. Germline lookup yields CDR1 MNHNS and CDR2 SASEGT. The CDR3 protein is CASRRTGDEQYF. The CDR3 nucleotides read TGTGCCAGCAGACGGACAGGGGACGAGCAGTACTTC.

This clone was seen only once. The genes are TRBV15 and TRBJ2-2; D gene ambiguous. This CDR3 has 16 residues. Germline assignment: CDR1 LNHNV and CDR2 YYDKDF (reference sequence). The germline V and J ends were trimmed by 0 bases and 4 bases, with 12 bases remaining between them. CDR3 sequence (DNA): TGTGCCACCAGCAGAGATTGGGTCAGATCCACCGGGGAGCTGTTTTTT. This codes for CATSRDWVRSTGELFF.

The J gene is TRBJ2-3, the V gene TRBV6-1; no firm D call. V was cut by 1 base and J by 8 bases, with 13 bases left in between. Germline V gives CDR1 MNHNS, CDR2 SASEGT. The CDR3 spans 14 residues. The chain's CDR3 is CASSEVVADRTQYF. The DNA for the CDR3 is TGTGCCAGCAGTGAAGTGGTAGCCGACCGTACGCAGTATTTT.

This rearrangement joins TRBV5-1 to TRBJ1-1, with D unclear. Germline CDR1 SGHRS, CDR2 YFSETQ. With 5 bases removed from V and 0 bases from J, the gap between germline ends came to 11 bases. The CDR3 sequence is 14 residues long. CDR3 bases: TGCGCCAGCAGTCCGGGGTCCATGAACACTGAAGCTTTCTTT. Its protein product is CASSPGSMNTEAFF.

The chain joins TRBV6-6 to TRBJ2-1; D may correspond to TRBD1 or TRBD2 (6 bases each). V lost 1 base and J 5 bases, leaving 12 bases between the germline ends. The germline V gene has CDR1 MNHNY and CDR2 SVGAGI (reference sequence). The CDR3 consists of 15 residues. CDR3 DNA: TGTGCCAGCAGTTACTTCAAGAGGGGGGACAATGAGCAGTTCTTC. Residues: CASSYFKRGDNEQFF.